Below, one TCR beta chain is given with its context. Its antigen is unidentified. Germline CDR1 and CDR2: KGHSH and LQKENI. This CDR3 is 15 amino acids long. Trimming shortened V by 2 bases and J by 0 bases, and 8 bases separated the two germline ends. The data were obtained in a study of cytomegalovirus exposure and HLA in healthy donors. Study-level results: The study designated over 150 TCR beta chains cytomegalovirus-associated. Reports indicated that the classifier achieved high specificity and sensitivity in diagnosing cytomegalovirus status.

Both 60 Vbeta primers and 13 Jbeta primers went into the PCR. In the authors' workflow: Later, tens of millions of unique TCR beta chains were counted in an analysis, and 8.5 million to 13 million of them were shared. Sequencing was performed with immunoSEQ multiplex PCR; in TCRdb, only in-frame clones are kept and a portion is missing. That table furnishes V, J and clone size, whereas the DNA furnished D and trimming. The sample includes approximately 70,000 clones, just over 75% of them seen just once. The sequenced sample was PBMCs. This sequence joins TRBV18 and TRBJ1-3; D is ambiguous. The sequence was obtained from a man aged 50 to 59 in good health and CMV-seronegative. The CDR3 coding sequence is TGTGCCAGCTCACCAGACGGGAGCTCTGGAAACACCATATATTTT. Translating gives CASSPDGSSGNTIYF.